This T cell receptor (beta chain) was identified in a study of T cells after yellow fever vaccination. Regarding the study as a whole: Abundant clonotypes from the bulk population could have been carried over as contaminants into FACS-sorted repertoires. Booster sampling recovered most clones from primary vaccination (around 96% CD4, roughly 88% CD8).

In TCRdb, the 5' RACE reads were re-called with MiXCR into one record per CDR3 protein. The sample lists a few hundred thousand distinct CDR3 sequences, around 6.8% occurring once. The CDR3 loop spans 15 amino acids. The germline gives CDR1 SGHTA, CDR2 FQGNSA. Trimming left V 5 bases short and J 1 base short, with 14 bases between. This clonotype was seen only a few times. The antigen remains undetermined. The sequencing used PBMCs, collected approximately 40 days after the first yellow fever vaccination. The clonotype comes from a young man who received the YFV17D yellow fever vaccine. V is TRBV7-2 and J is TRBJ2-5, with D perhaps TRBD1 (5 bases). CDR3 in amino acids: CASSPGLGRQETQYF. The CDR3 region has the DNA TGTGCCAGCAGCCCAGGGTTGGGCCGCCAAGAGACCCAGTACTTC.